This TCR beta chain was found in a study of T cell responses to AZD1222 COVID-19 vaccine (dated by TCRdb to the early 2020s). Background for the entire study: TCR sequencing was performed for about 250 trial participants, of whom about 200 were given two doses of AZD1222 and roughly 25 were given two doses of MenACWY control vaccine. Trial participants were enrolled by age into 18-55, 56-69 and 70-plus year subgroups, with roughly 160, 29 and 62 TCR-sequenced participants respectively.

Comment on this clone: It lacks a known antigen. Base qualities are not recorded, but no much larger clone differs from it by a single base.

The CDR3 regions of human TCRbeta chains were subjected to immunosequencing. On the authors' methods: Repertoire TCRs were checked for matches against a reference library of SARS-CoV-2-specific TCRs that had been generated using the MIRA antigen-specificity platform. Breadth was defined as the fraction of unique TCRs that were SARS-CoV-2-associated. Depth was defined as the fraction of total T cells that were SARS-CoV-2-associated. Using the MIRA data, every spike-specific TCR was mapped to the spike region that the TCR reacted to and assigned to either a CD4 or a CD8 class. Log10-transformed breadth and depth values were compared by one-way ANOVA with Sidak's multiple comparisons tests. The immuneACCESS repertoire file appears here via TCRdb, limited to in-frame rearrangements. These files lack a portion of the clones; in checked studies, under half of the deficit traces to unresolved V genes, and the cause of the others is not known. D and trimming come from the DNA, and the V and J calls and clone size come from that table. Across this sample there are roughly 70,000 clones, with 90% to 95% seen only once. The ten largest clones represent 6.3% of the sample.

The time point label for this specimen denotes: about 28 days (+/-7) after the second vaccine dose. According to the study, the label for this sample's treatment or condition signals: meningococcal conjugate vaccine given as trial control. Vaccinee samples were obtained from the UK trials COV001 and COV002, which included a single-blind randomized controlled phase 2/3 trial of AZD1222 (ChAdOx1 nCoV-19) in healthy adults. For TCRbeta chain sequencing, PBMC samples were collected from trial participants at day 0 and at day 28 after the second dose. Trimming removed 4 bases from V and 1 base from J, leaving 7 bases between the germline ends. The CDR3, from cysteine to phenylalanine, totals 12 residues. Only the CDR3 DNA is retained, 36 bases long and in frame from the first base. Sequences SQVTM (CDR1) and ANQGSEA (CDR2) are obtained from the germline V gene. Broad study findings and their caveats: Spike-specific TCR breadth and depth rose significantly after two AZD1222 doses compared with day 0 and with MenACWY recipients. The 56-69-year group was small, and its depth increase did not reach significance, likely because of low power. Participants were mostly white British and included more females than males, and it was suggested by the authors that clonal diversity may have been underestimated. The vaccine-associated CD4 TCRs covered the entire spike protein, and the dominant responses fell in regions 160-218 and 743-854. Because no samples from the day 14 peak response were available, repertoires could be characterized only after the peak T cell response. Conclusions about previously exposed vaccinees are limited, since just a handful of AZD1222 recipients were seropositive for SARS-CoV-2 at baseline. Nearly half of unique spike-specific TCRs reportedly recognized epitopes outside regions mutated in the B.1.351 and B.1.1.7 variants.

This chain joins TRBV29-1 to TRBJ1-1; the D gene cannot be named for sure. Sequenced material: peripheral blood, taken 28 days after the second dose of the MenACWY control vaccine. This receptor was obtained from an adult who received the MenACWY meningococcal vaccine as a control. DNA sequence: TGCAGCGTTGGTATCCAGAACACTGAAGCTTTCTTT. Its translation is CSVGIQNTEAFF.